This entry is about one T cell receptor beta chain. This sample is drawn from a study of monozygotic twins with inflammatory bowel disease. TCRdb re-called the 5' RACE reads; every CDR3 protein appears as one record, without DNA. This table holds approximately 400,000 distinct CDR3 sequences. Germline V lookup: CDR1 GTSNPN, CDR2 SVGIG (reference sequence). The CDR3 covers 17 residues. V gene TRBV30 combines with J gene TRBJ1-2; TCRdb's assignment of TRBD1 cannot be checked, as there is no DNA. The receptor's source is a human donor with ulcerative colitis or Crohn's disease, or a healthy co-twin of an affected twin (not recorded which). Sample: blood. CDR3 region: CAWSVPDQGEWDYGYTF.